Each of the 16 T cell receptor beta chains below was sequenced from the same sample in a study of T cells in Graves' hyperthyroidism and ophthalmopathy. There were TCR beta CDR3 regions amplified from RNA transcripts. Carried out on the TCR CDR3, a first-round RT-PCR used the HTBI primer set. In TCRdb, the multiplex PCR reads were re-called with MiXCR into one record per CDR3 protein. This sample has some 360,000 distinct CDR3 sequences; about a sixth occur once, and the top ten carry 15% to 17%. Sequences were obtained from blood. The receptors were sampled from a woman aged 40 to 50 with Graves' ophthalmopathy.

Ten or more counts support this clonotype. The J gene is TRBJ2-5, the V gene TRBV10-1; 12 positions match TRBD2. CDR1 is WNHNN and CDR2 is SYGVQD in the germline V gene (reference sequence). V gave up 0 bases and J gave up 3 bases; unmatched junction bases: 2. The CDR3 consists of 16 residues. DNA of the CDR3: TGCGCCAGCAGTGAGTCCAGGACTAGCGGGAAAGAGACCCAGTACTTC. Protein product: CASSESRTSGKETQYF.

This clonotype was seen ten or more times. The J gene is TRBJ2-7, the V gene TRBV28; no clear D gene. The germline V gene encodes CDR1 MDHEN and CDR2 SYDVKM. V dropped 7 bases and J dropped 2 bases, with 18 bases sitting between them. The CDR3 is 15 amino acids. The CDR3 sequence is CASTNGGRRTYEQYF. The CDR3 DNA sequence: TGTGCCAGCACTAATGGCGGCCGCAGAACCTACGAGCAGTACTTC.

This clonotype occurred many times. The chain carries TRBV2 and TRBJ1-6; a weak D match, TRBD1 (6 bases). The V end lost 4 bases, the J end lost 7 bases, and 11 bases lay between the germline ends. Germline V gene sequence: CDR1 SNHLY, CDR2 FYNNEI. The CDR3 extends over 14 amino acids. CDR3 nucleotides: TGTGCCAGCAGTGGCGGGCAGGGGAATTCACCCCTCCACTTT. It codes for CASSGGQGNSPLHF.

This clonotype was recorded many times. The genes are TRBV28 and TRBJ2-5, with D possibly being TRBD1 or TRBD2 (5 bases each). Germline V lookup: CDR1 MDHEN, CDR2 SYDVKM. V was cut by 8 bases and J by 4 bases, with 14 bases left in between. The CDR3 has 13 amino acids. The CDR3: CASGPARGETQYF. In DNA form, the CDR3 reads TGTGCCAGCGGGCCAGCGAGGGGAGAGACCCAGTACTTC.

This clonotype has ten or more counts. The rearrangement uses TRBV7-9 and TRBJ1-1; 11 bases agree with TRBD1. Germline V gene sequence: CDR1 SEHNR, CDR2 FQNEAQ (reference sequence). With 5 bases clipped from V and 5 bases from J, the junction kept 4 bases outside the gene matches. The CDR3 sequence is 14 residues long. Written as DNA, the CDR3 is TGTGCCAGCAGCCCGGACAGGGGGCGAACTGAAGCTTTCTTT. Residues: CASSPDRGRTEAFF.

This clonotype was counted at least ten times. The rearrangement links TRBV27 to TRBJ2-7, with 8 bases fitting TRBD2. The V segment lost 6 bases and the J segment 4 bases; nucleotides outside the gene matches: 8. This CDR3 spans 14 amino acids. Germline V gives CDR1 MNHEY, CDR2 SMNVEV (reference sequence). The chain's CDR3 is CASSQAGDLYEQYF. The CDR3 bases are TGTGCCAGCAGCCAAGCGGGAGACTTATACGAGCAGTACTTC.

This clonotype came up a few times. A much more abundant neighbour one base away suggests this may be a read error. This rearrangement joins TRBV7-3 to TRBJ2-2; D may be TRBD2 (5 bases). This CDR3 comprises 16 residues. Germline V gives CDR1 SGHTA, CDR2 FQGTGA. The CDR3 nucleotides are TGTGCCAGCAGCTTAACGGCCGGAGCGAACACCGGGGAGCTGTCTTTT. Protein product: CASSLTAGANTGELSF.

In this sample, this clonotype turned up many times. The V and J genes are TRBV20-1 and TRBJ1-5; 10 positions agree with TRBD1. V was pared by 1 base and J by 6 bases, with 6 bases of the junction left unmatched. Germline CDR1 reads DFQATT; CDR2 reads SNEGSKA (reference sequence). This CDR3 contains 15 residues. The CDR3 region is CSARASTGGFQPQHF. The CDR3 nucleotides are TGCAGTGCTAGAGCCTCGACAGGGGGCTTTCAGCCCCAGCATTTT.

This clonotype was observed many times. The CDR3 spells CSARRGQGTYEQYF. DNA of the CDR3: TGCAGTGCTAGGCGGGGGCAGGGAACCTACGAGCAGTACTTC. The chain employs TRBV20-1 and TRBJ2-7; D is perhaps TRBD2 (7 bases). Germline-derived CDR1 and CDR2 are DFQATT and SNEGSKA (reference sequence). The CDR3 is made up of 14 amino acids. Trimming stripped 3 bases from V and 2 bases from J, with 14 bases between.

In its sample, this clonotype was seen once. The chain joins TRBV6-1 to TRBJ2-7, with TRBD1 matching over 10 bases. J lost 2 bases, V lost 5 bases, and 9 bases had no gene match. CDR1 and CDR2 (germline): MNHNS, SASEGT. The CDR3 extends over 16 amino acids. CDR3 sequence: CASSKLGGTGAYEQYF. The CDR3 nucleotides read TGTGCCAGCAGTAAATTGGGAGGGACAGGGGCCTACGAGCAGTACTTC.

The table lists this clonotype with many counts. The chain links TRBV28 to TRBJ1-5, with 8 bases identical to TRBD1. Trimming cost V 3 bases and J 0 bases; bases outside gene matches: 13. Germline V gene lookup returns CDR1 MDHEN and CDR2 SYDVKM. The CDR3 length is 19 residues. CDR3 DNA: TGTGCCAGCAGTTTCATGACAGGGGCGAACCCATATAGCAATCAGCCCCAGCATTTT. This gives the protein CASSFMTGANPYSNQPQHF.

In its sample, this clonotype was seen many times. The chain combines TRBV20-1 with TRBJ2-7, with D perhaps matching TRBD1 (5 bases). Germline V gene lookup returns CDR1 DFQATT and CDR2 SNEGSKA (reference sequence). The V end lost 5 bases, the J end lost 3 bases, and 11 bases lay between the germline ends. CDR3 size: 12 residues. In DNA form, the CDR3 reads TGCAGTGCTCGCCTACAGGACTACGAGCAGTACTTC. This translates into CSARLQDYEQYF.

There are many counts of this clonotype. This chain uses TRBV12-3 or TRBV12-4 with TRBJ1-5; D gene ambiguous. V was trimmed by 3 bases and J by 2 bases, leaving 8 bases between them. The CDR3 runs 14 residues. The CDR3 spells CASSFGLGNQPQHF. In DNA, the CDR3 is TGTGCCAGCAGTTTTGGTCTCGGCAATCAGCCCCAGCATTTT.

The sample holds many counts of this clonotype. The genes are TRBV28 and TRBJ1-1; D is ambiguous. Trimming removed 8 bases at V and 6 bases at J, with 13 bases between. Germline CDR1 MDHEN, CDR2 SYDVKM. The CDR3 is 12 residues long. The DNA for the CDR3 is TGTGCCAGCTTGCCCGGAGGCGCTGAAGCTTTCTTT. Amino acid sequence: CASLPGGAEAFF.

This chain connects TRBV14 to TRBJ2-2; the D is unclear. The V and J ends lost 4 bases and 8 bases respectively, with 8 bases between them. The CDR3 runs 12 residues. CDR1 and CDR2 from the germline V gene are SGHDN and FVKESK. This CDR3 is CASSLSRGELFF. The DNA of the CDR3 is TGTGCCAGCAGCCTTTCTCGGGGGGAGCTGTTTTTT.

CDR3: CASSYSTGTGSEQYF. In nucleotides, the CDR3 is TGTGCCAGCAGTTACTCGACAGGGACAGGGTCCGAGCAGTACTTC. The rearrangement joins TRBV6-2 or TRBV6-3 to TRBJ2-7; 9 positions match TRBD1. The germline CDR1 and CDR2 sequences are MNHEY and SVGEGT. The CDR3 is 15 amino acids. V was clipped by 0 bases and J by 6 bases; unmatched bases: 6.